Below, 9 T cell receptor beta chains from the same sample are listed, as sequenced in a study of early T cells in non-severe SARS-CoV-2 infection (dated by TCRdb to the early 2020s). The library was prepared using 5' RACE. For sequencing, a NextSeq 500 was employed. The public reads were run again by TCRdb, first through fastp at Q25 and then through MiXCR, and only productive beta chains were kept. Records with the same CDR3 protein are collapsed into one entry carrying the most frequent genes and DNA. The sample table shows some 60,000 distinct CDR3 sequences, and about 9.3% are seen once. The top ten constitute 1.2% of the sample. Material: whole blood. These receptors were obtained from an adult who was a healthcare worker with PCR-confirmed SARS-CoV-2 infection or an uninfected control (not recorded which).

This clonotype was seen ten or more times. Its ends do not fully match the called genes, so a read error is possible. The chain has TRBV3-1 and TRBJ2-2, with 9 bases matching TRBD2. The V gene's germline CDR1 is LGHDT and CDR2 YNNKEL (reference sequence). The CDR3 has 14 residues. CDR3 bases: TGTGCCAGCAGCCTAGCGGGGGTCACCGGGGAGCTGGTTTTT. Its translation is CASSLAGVTGELVF.

The chain couples TRBV4-1 to TRBJ2-3; tentative D call: TRBD1 (6 bases). From germline, CDR1 is MGHRA and CDR2 YSYEKL. The CDR3 is made up of 16 amino acids. V lost 0 bases and J lost 4, with 14 bases in between. As DNA, the CDR3 is TGCGCCAGCAGCCAAGAATTAGGTGGGGGCGCAGATACGCAGTATTTT. Protein: CASSQELGGGADTQYF.

V is TRBV2 and J is TRBJ2-3, with 11 bases lining up with TRBD2. CDR1 is SNHLY, CDR2 FYNNEI, per germline. This CDR3 comprises 15 residues. Germline trimming cut 5 bases from V and 5 bases from J; bases unmatched to any gene: 6. The CDR3 coding sequence is TGTGCCAGCAGTCTCTTAGCGGGGGGGCGAGATACGCAGTATTTT. This encodes CASSLLAGGRDTQYF.

This clonotype was seen repeatedly, ten times or more. The chain joins TRBV19 to TRBJ2-3, with 8 bases aligning to TRBD2. This CDR3 comprises 14 residues. Per germline, CDR1 LNHDA and CDR2 SQIVND (reference sequence). The junction had 9 bases not matched to a gene; V was cut back by 7 bases and J by 6 bases. This CDR3 reads CASTSGGEPDTQYF. CDR3 DNA: TGTGCCAGTACCTCCGGGGGGGAACCCGATACGCAGTATTTT.

This clonotype was counted ten times or more. The chain recombines TRBV2 with TRBJ2-7, with TRBD2 identical over 7 bases. This CDR3 region has 14 residues. The trim removed 6 bases at V and 3 bases at J, leaving 8 bases unmatched. The germline V gene encodes CDR1 SNHLY and CDR2 FYNNEI. CDR3: CASREGAGVYEQYV. CDR3 DNA: TGTGCCAGCAGAGAGGGTGCGGGGGTCTACGAGCAGTACGTC.

The rearrangement uses TRBV30 and TRBJ1-4; the D is unclear. CDR3 length: 14 amino acids. Trimming shortened V by 4 bases and J by 6 bases, and 15 bases separated the two germline ends. The germline V gene encodes CDR1 GTSNPN and CDR2 SVGIG (reference sequence). Written as DNA, the CDR3 is TGTGCCTGGACCCTCGACAACGGGGATGAAAAACTGTTTTTT. This gives the protein CAWTLDNGDEKLFF.

This chain uses TRBV28 with TRBJ2-3, with 10 bases identical to TRBD1. This CDR3 is 16 amino acids long. V gave up 7 bases and J gave up 4 bases; unmatched junction bases: 11. The germline CDR1 and CDR2 sequences are MDHEN and SYDVKM. The CDR3 region is CASTIPGQGVADTQYF. As DNA, the CDR3 is TGTGCCAGCACTATCCCCGGACAGGGGGTAGCAGATACGCAGTATTTT. Together with reference TRBV28 and TRBJ2-3, the CDR3 gives the full variable domain: DVKVTQSSRYLVKRTGEKVFLECVQDMDHENMFWYRQDPGLGLRLIYFSYDVKMKEKGDIPEGYSVSREKKERFSLILESASTNQTSMYLCASTIPGQGVADTQYFGPGTRLTVL.

The table lists this clonotype with many counts. The gene calls are TRBV9 and TRBJ2-5; possibly TRBD1 for D (6 bases). The CDR3 runs to 13 residues. Per germline, CDR1 SGDLS and CDR2 YYNGEE. Trimming removed 2 bases at V and 2 bases at J, with 7 bases between. CDR3 in amino acids: CASSVTGQETQYF. The DNA for the CDR3 is TGTGCCAGCAGCGTGACAGGTCAAGAGACCCAGTACTTC.

This clonotype was counted ten times or more. This chain links TRBV6-1 with TRBJ2-1; 11 bases line up with TRBD2. CDR3 length: 15 residues. The V gene's germline CDR1 is MNHNS and CDR2 SASEGT. V was pared by 0 bases and J by 12 bases, with 7 bases of the junction left unmatched. CDR3 nucleotides: TGTGCCAGCAGTGAAGCATCACTAGCGGGAGTGTGGCAGTTCTTC. Translated: CASSEASLAGVWQFF.